One sample yielded the 20 T cell receptor beta chains listed below, sequenced in a study of CD8+ T cells in alopecia areata. Extracted from the samples, RNA was reverse transcribed into cDNA to serve as the sequencing template. Profiling relied on immunoSEQ multiplex PCR, and the TCRdb table lists in-frame clones only, not all of them. Among more than 150,000 clones listed, roughly half were seen once. As to treatment: oral pan-JAK inhibitor, 5-10 mg twice daily. This material consisted of CD8+ T cells sorted from blood, taken at week 52, from a patient treated with tofacitinib. These receptors were collected from a human donor with alopecia areata.

V usage is TRBV2 and J usage is TRBJ2-2; no clear D. The CDR3 consists of 13 residues. CDR1 is SNHLY and CDR2 is FYNNEI in the germline V gene. V was cut by 6 bases and J by 6 bases, with 11 bases left in between. DNA for the CDR3: TGTGCCAGCAGGCGTCTGGTGGCCGGGGAGCTGTTTTTT. Protein sequence: CASRRLVAGELFF.

V and J are TRBV18 and TRBJ1-4; no firm D call. The V gene lost 8 bases and the J gene lost 0 bases, with 10 bases spanning the gap. The germline gives CDR1 KGHSH, CDR2 LQKENI. CDR3 size: 14 residues. The CDR3 sequence is CASTGGATNEKLFF. Written as DNA, the CDR3 is TGTGCCAGCACGGGCGGAGCAACTAATGAAAAACTGTTTTTT.

Regarding this clone: The sample carries other DNA sequences with the same CDR3. V usage is TRBV30 and J usage is TRBJ2-2; possibly TRBD1 for D (6 bases). Germline V gene data show CDR1 as GTSNPN and CDR2 as SVGIG (reference sequence). This CDR3 comprises 14 residues. V lost 1 base and J 3 bases, leaving 9 bases between the germline ends. CDR3 residues: CAWSGAGDTGELFF. The CDR3, as DNA: TGTGCCTGGAGTGGAGCAGGGGACACCGGGGAGCTGTTTTTT.

This clone was recorded a few times. The DNA for the CDR3 is TGTGCCTGGAGTTGGCAGTCTGGAAACACCATATATTTT. Its translation is CAWSWQSGNTIYF. V usage is TRBV30 and J usage is TRBJ1-3; D gene uncertain. The germline CDR1 and CDR2 sequences are GTSNPN and SVGIG (reference sequence). Trimming cost V 2 bases and J 1 base, with 6 bases left between them. The CDR3 totals 13 residues.

The chain links TRBV5-1 to TRBJ2-5; TRBD1 or TRBD2 may be the D gene (5 bases each). CDR1 and CDR2 from the germline V gene are SGHRS and YFSETQ. The CDR3 covers 14 residues. V was cut by 5 bases and J by 5 bases, with 16 bases left in between. The CDR3 here is CASSPGEGRETQYF. CDR3 nucleotide sequence: TGCGCCAGCAGTCCCGGCGAGGGGCGGGAGACCCAGTACTTC.

This chain links TRBV4-1 with TRBJ2-1, with unresolved D. The germline V and J ends were trimmed by 1 base and 2 bases, with 6 bases remaining between them. CDR3 length: 14 residues. Germline V gene data show CDR1 as MGHRA and CDR2 as YSYEKL. CDR3 residues: CASSQVGTYNEQFF. As DNA, the CDR3 is TGCGCCAGCAGCCAAGTGGGGACCTACAATGAGCAGTTCTTC.

This clone appeared a few times. The V call is TRBV13, the J call TRBJ2-5, with 14 bases fitting TRBD2. J lost 3 bases, V lost 5 bases, and 2 bases had no gene match. CDR1 is PRHDT and CDR2 is FYEKMQ in the germline V gene (reference sequence). This CDR3 is built from 15 residues. As DNA, the CDR3 is TGTGCCAGCAGCACGGGACTAGCGGGGGAAGAGACCCAGTACTTC. It specifies CASSTGLAGEETQYF.

J is TRBJ2-7 and V is TRBV6-5; D unclear. Germline V lookup: CDR1 MNHEY, CDR2 SVGAGI. V lost 2 bases and J lost 0, with 5 bases in between. This CDR3 has 13 residues. The CDR3 here is CASSYGISYEQYF. In nucleotides, the CDR3 is TGTGCCAGCAGTTACGGGATCTCCTACGAGCAGTACTTC.

The chain links TRBV5-6 to TRBJ1-2; TRBD1 agrees at 10 bases. The germline V gene encodes CDR1 SGHDT and CDR2 YYEEEE. The V gene end was trimmed by 0 bases and the J gene end by 4 bases; junction bases not matched to a gene: 6. The CDR3 sequence is 16 residues long. The CDR3 here is CASSLAAGQGFYGYTF. In DNA, the CDR3 is TGTGCCAGCAGCTTGGCGGCGGGACAGGGGTTCTATGGCTACACCTTC.

This chain connects TRBV30 to TRBJ1-2; possibly TRBD1 for D (6 bases). Looked up from germline, CDR1 is GTSNPN and CDR2 is SVGIG (reference sequence). The CDR3 contains 17 residues. V lost 2 bases, J lost 2 bases, and 21 bases lay in between. CDR3 residues: CAWSSIRGLVVNYGYTF. The DNA of the CDR3 is TGTGCCTGGAGTTCTATTAGGGGGTTGGTTGTGAACTATGGCTACACCTTC.

The chain links TRBV13 to TRBJ2-7, with D perhaps being TRBD1 or TRBD2 (5 bases each). CDR1 is PRHDT and CDR2 is FYEKMQ in the germline V gene (reference sequence). There are 12 residues in the CDR3. Trimming left V 6 bases short and J 5 bases short, with 11 bases between. DNA of the CDR3: TGTGCCAGCAGTGGGACGAACGACGAGCAGTACTTC. Its protein is CASSGTNDEQYF.

V and J are TRBV13 and TRBJ2-5; weak D call: TRBD2 (7 bases). The CDR3 extends over 16 amino acids. Trimming stripped 0 bases from V and 0 bases from J, with 11 bases between. CDR1 and CDR2 (germline): PRHDT, FYEKMQ (reference sequence). The chain's CDR3 is CASSLGGGAYQETQYF. The DNA of the CDR3 is TGTGCCAGCAGCTTAGGAGGGGGGGCGTACCAAGAGACCCAGTACTTC.

This chain joins TRBV5-1 and TRBJ2-5; the match to TRBD2 covers 8 bases. CDR1 is SGHRS, CDR2 YFSETQ, per germline. The CDR3 is 14 amino acids. The J segment lost 0 bases and the V segment lost 4 bases, leaving 2 bases of the junction unmatched. The CDR3: CASSVAGYQETQYF. In DNA, the CDR3 is TGCGCCAGCAGCGTAGCGGGGTACCAAGAGACCCAGTACTTC.

This clone was detected only once. The CDR3 loop is CASSTGFYGVPSPLHF. As DNA, the CDR3 is TGTGCCAGCAGCACAGGGTTCTATGGAGTTCCGTCACCCCTCCACTTT. The chain carries TRBV7-2 and TRBJ1-6; D is possibly TRBD1 (6 bases). The CDR3 spans 16 residues. Germline CDR1 SGHTA, CDR2 FQGNSA. With 5 bases removed from V and 10 bases from J, the gap between germline ends came to 21 bases. Looking up the rest from reference TRBV7-2 and TRBJ1-6 gives the full variable domain: GAGVSQSPSNKVTEKGKDVELRCDPISGHTALYWYRQSLGQGLEFLIYFQGNSAPDKSGLPSDRFSAERTGGSVSTLTIQRTQQEDSAVYLCASSTGFYGVPSPLHFGNGTRLTVT.

The chain recombines TRBV6-4 with TRBJ2-1; TRBD2 matches at 8 bases. Germline CDR1 reads MRHNA; CDR2 reads SNTAGT. The CDR3 runs 15 residues. J lost 7 bases, V lost 5 bases, and 10 bases had no gene match. CDR3 DNA: TGTGCCAGCAGTTCGCGGGGGGCCAGATTTAATGAGCAGTTCTTC. Translation gives CASSSRGARFNEQFF.

This clone was recorded a few times. V and J are TRBV5-1 and TRBJ2-3; TRBD1 matches 7 bases. The ends lost 4 bases at V and 5 bases at J; junction bases unmatched: 7. In germline, CDR1 is SGHRS, CDR2 YFSETQ. The CDR3 sequence is 14 residues long. CDR3 in DNA: TGCGCCAGCAGCCTCCTGACAGGGATAGATACGCAGTATTTT. Encoded protein: CASSLLTGIDTQYF.

The genes are TRBV29-1 and TRBJ2-3; D not certain. The CDR3 runs 13 residues. The V end lost 4 bases, the J end lost 0 bases, and 8 bases lay between the germline ends. Germline CDR1 and CDR2: SQVTM and ANQGSEA. CDR3 nucleotides: TGCAGCGTTGTGAGCACTAGCACAGATACGCAGTATTTT. Its protein product is CSVVSTSTDTQYF.

This clone was counted between two and nine times. The V call is TRBV9, the J call TRBJ1-2; 7 bases agree with TRBD1. J lost 4 bases, V lost 3 bases, and 9 bases had no gene match. Germline V gene lookup returns CDR1 SGDLS and CDR2 YYNGEE. This CDR3 region has 15 residues. CDR3 in DNA: TGTGCCAGCAGCGCCAACGAGGGGGCCTTCTATGGCTACACCTTC. It encodes CASSANEGAFYGYTF.

The chain is built from TRBV27 and TRBJ2-3, with D possibly being TRBD1 (5 bases). Germline CDR1 is MNHEY and CDR2 is SMNVEV (reference sequence). Deletions cut 2 bases from V and 4 bases from J, with 13 bases between. This CDR3 region has 15 residues. CDR3 in amino acids: CASSLGAWGPDTQYF. CDR3 bases: TGTGCCAGCAGTTTAGGAGCATGGGGCCCAGATACGCAGTATTTT.

This clone was picked up many times. This sequence joins TRBV7-2 and TRBJ2-3; 8 nucleotides agree with TRBD1. Per the germline V gene, CDR1 is SGHTA and CDR2 is FQGNSA. This CDR3 is built from 15 residues. V shed 3 bases and J 5 bases; nucleotides not matched to a gene: 7. CDR3 sequence: CASSLVDRAQDTQYF. CDR3 bases: TGTGCCAGCAGCTTGGTGGACAGGGCTCAAGATACGCAGTATTTT.